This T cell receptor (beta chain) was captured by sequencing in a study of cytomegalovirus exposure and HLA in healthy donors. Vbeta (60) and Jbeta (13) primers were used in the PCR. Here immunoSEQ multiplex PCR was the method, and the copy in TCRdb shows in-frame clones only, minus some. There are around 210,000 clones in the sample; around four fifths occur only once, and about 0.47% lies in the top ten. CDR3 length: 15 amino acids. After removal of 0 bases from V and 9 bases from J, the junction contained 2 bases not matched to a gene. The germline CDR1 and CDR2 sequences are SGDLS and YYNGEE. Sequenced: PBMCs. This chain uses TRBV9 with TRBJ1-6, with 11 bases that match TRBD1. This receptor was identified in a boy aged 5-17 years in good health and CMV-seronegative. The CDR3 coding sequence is TGTGCCAGCAGCGTAGGGGACAGGGGGAGTTCACCCCTCCACTTT. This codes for CASSVGDRGSSPLHF.